This TCR beta chain is drawn from a study of Tregs in tolerant kidney transplant recipients. Generated by immunoSEQ multiplex PCR, the TCRdb table keeps only in-frame clones and is missing some. Of 80,000 to 90,000 clones in the sample, roughly nine tenths are singletons; the top ten hold over 3.5%. Regarding the study as a whole: Biological reproducibility was not directly addressed, but technical replication error appeared minimal. Expanding Tregs on activated donor B cells appeared to best identify donor-specific TCRbeta clones.

Unstimulated Tregs (CD4+CD25+CD127-) and CD4+CD25- non-Tregs were sorted from PBMCs. With regard to this clone: Its cognate antigen is unknown.

This clonotype was sampled from a human donor in good health. The sample comprised CD8+ T cells from blood.

The CDR3 is CASSEGYGGPSNYGYTF. Written as DNA, the CDR3 is TGTGCCAGCAGTGAAGGGTACGGGGGGCCTTCTAACTATGGCTACACCTTC. V and J are TRBV6-1 and TRBJ1-2, with D possibly matching TRBD1 (6 bases). V dropped 1 base and J dropped 0 bases, with 15 bases sitting between them. In germline, CDR1 is MNHNS, CDR2 SASEGT. This CDR3 is 17 amino acids long.